This T cell receptor beta chain stems from a study of blood T cell repertoires in COVID-19. Study-level information: Samples representing acute and convalescent COVID-19 were sourced from the United States, Italy and Spain. In each case, the material was cDNA or gDNA derived from T cells, B-cell-depleted T cells, or PBMCs.

There are 14 residues in the CDR3. Germline CDR1 and CDR2: PRHDT and FYEKMQ (reference sequence). J was trimmed by 5 bases and V by 4 bases; bases with no gene match: 8. Original processing methods: Counts of nucleated cells, estimated from reference gene primer amplification, were obtained. Method: immunoSEQ multiplex PCR; TCRdb's copy keeps in-frame clones and lacks some. V, J and clone size are taken as reported in that table, and D and trimming were inferred from the DNA itself. This sample yields around 60,000 clones, of which approximately 85% are seen a single time; roughly 4% belongs to the top ten.

The TCR originated in a man over 45 with active COVID-19. Sequences were obtained from peripheral blood. This rearrangement joins TRBV13 to TRBJ2-7, with 7 bases lining up with TRBD1. For the CDR3, the DNA is TGTGCCAGCAGCTCTAGACAGGGTTCCGACGAGCAGTACTTC. As protein: CASSSRQGSDEQYF.